The entry below gives a single T cell receptor beta chain sequence along with its context. This entry is derived from a study of blood T cell repertoires in COVID-19. At the level of the study: Collection of acute and convalescent COVID-19 samples took place in the United States, Italy and Spain. Sample material is recorded as cDNA or gDNA derived from T cells, B-cell-depleted T cells, or PBMCs.

The germline gives CDR1 SGHNT, CDR2 YYREEE (reference sequence). Between the trimmed V and J ends, which lost 0 bases and 2 bases, there was a span of 4 bases. The CDR3 is 13 residues long. In the source study's methods: It was from reference gene primer amplification that nucleated cell counts were estimated. Clones were sequenced by immunoSEQ multiplex PCR, and TCRdb holds only the in-frame ones, with some missing. The V and J calls and the clone size are those of that table, but D and trimming were determined from the DNA. The sample records 75,000 to 100,000 clones, about 89% being singletons. Material: peripheral blood. This TCR was recovered from a human donor in a cohort sampled during active COVID-19. The V and J genes are TRBV5-4 and TRBJ2-3, with D unresolved. This CDR3 is CASSLASTDTQYF. The CDR3 DNA is TGTGCCAGCAGCTTGGCGTCCACAGATACGCAGTATTTT.